This TCR beta chain is drawn from a study of T cell responses to AZD1222 COVID-19 vaccine. As for the study in general: Pooling was applied to second doses at about 4 or about 12 weeks.

Study-wide results and limits: Repertoires were obtained only post-peak T cell response. Only a handful of AZD1222 recipients, six or seven in all, had baseline seropositivity. Reportedly, nearly half of unique spike TCRs recognized epitopes outside B.1.351/B.1.1.7 mutations.

The CDR3 extends over 13 amino acids. With 5 bases removed from V and 7 bases from J, the gap between germline ends came to 14 bases. CDR1 and CDR2 from the germline V gene are PRHDT and FYEKMQ (reference sequence). Assay used: immunoSEQ multiplex PCR; TCRdb lists only in-frame clones, some missing. The sample lists 95,000 to 150,000 clones; 70% to 90% were seen once. Details on this clone: The antigen is undetermined.

The chain is built from TRBV13 and TRBJ2-5; the D gene could be TRBD1 or TRBD2 (5 bases each). The sequencing here drew on peripheral blood, taken on day 0 of AZD1222 vaccination. The sequence was collected from an adult in good health. CDR3 sequence reads: CASSARDPGTQYF. The DNA for the CDR3 is TGTGCCAGCAGCGCCCGGGACCCGGGGACCCAGTACTTC.